One sample yielded the 24 T cell receptor beta chains listed below, sequenced in a study of T-cell reconstitution after alpha-beta-depleted transplantation in children. Unique molecular identifiers were built into the TCRbeta library. TCRdb itself ran the PCR reads through MiXCR, one entry per CDR3 protein. The sample contains roughly 500,000 distinct CDR3 sequences, around 12% of which appear only once. The sequenced sample was PBMCs from the stem cell graft donor, obtained from the stem cell graft. The receptors originated from a human donor who donated a stem cell graft to a child with combined immunodeficiency.

This clonotype was seen ten or more times. This rearrangement joins TRBV9 to TRBJ2-7; D is undetermined. V lost 5 bases to trimming and J lost 5 bases, with 8 bases between them. Germline-derived CDR1 and CDR2 are SGDLS and YYNGEE. This CDR3 contains 11 residues. CDR3 coding DNA: TGTGCCAGCAGTGAAGGGAACGAGCAGTACTTC. Amino acids: CASSEGNEQYF.

CDR3 sequence (DNA): TGTGCCAGCAGCTTAACGTATGGGACTAGCGGGGGGGCTTCAGATACGCAGTATTTT. This sequence encodes CASSLTYGTSGGASDTQYF. The chain links TRBV7-3 to TRBJ2-3, with 16 bases matching TRBD2. The germline V gene has CDR1 SGHTA and CDR2 FQGTGA. CDR3 length: 19 amino acids. V trimming: 0 bases; J trimming: 4 bases; junction bases outside the gene matches: 7.

This clonotype has just a few counts. This chain joins TRBV7-2 and TRBJ1-6; D remains ambiguous. Germline V gene lookup returns CDR1 SGHTA and CDR2 FQGNSA. V dropped 7 bases and J dropped 14 bases, with 15 bases sitting between them. The CDR3 length is 12 residues. CDR3 sequence: CASKSTHGALHF. In DNA, the CDR3 is TGTGCCAGCAAGTCGACCCATGGGGCCCTCCACTTT.

This rearrangement joins TRBV9 to TRBJ2-3; 8 bases line up with TRBD2. Germline CDR1 and CDR2: SGDLS and YYNGEE. CDR3 length: 16 residues. Trimming took 0 bases from V and 4 from J; bases not matched to a gene: 7. The CDR3 sequence: CASSVEDGRAPDTQYF. The CDR3 DNA is TGTGCCAGCAGCGTAGAGGACGGGAGGGCCCCAGATACGCAGTATTTT. Full variable domain (outside the CDR3, taken from reference TRBV9 and TRBJ2-3): DSGVTQTPKHLITATGQRVTLRCSPRSGDLSVYWYQQSLDQGLQFLIQYYNGEERAKGNILERFSAQQFPDLHSELNLSSLELGDSALYFCASSVEDGRAPDTQYFGPGTRLTVL.

This clonotype was detected only a few times. The V call is TRBV7-2, the J call TRBJ2-7; TRBD2 matches at 9 bases. Germline V gene lookup returns CDR1 SGHTA and CDR2 FQGNSA. The trim removed 5 bases at V and 5 bases at J, leaving 7 bases unmatched. The CDR3 sequence is 14 residues long. CDR3 residues: CASSMGLASDEQYF. The CDR3 DNA follows: TGTGCCAGCAGCATGGGACTAGCCAGCGACGAGCAGTACTTC.

This clonotype was seen a few times. This chain links TRBV4-3 with TRBJ2-2; a possible D gene is TRBD2 (5 bases). Trimming cost V 0 bases and J 3 bases, with 14 bases left between them. Germline CDR1 is LGHNA and CDR2 is YSLEER. The CDR3 loop spans 17 amino acids. For the CDR3, the DNA is TGCGCCAGCAGCCAAGATAGATACGGGGTTGACACCGGGGAGCTGTTTTTT. Translating it yields CASSQDRYGVDTGELFF.

The J gene is TRBJ2-7, the V gene TRBV25-1, with D perhaps assigned TRBD1 or TRBD2 (5 bases each). Germline CDR1 MGHDK, CDR2 SYGVNS. The ends were cut back, 3 bases at V and 0 bases at J, with 21 bases in the middle. CDR3 length equals 18 residues. CDR3 residues: CASSDVGSGPPSSYEQYF. The CDR3 coding sequence is TGTGCCAGCAGTGATGTTGGATCGGGACCCCCGAGCTCCTACGAGCAGTACTTC.

This clonotype was detected many times. This sequence joins TRBV7-4 and TRBJ2-7; D gene ambiguous. Per germline, CDR1 SGHVT and CDR2 SQSDAQ. This CDR3 is 14 amino acids long. Trimming removed 5 bases from V and 2 bases from J, with 13 bases in between. CDR3 protein: CASSRPDLTYEQYF. The CDR3, as DNA: TGTGCCAGCAGCCGACCGGACCTCACCTACGAGCAGTACTTC.

This clonotype was counted only a few times. The gene calls are TRBV29-1 and TRBJ2-5, with TRBD2 identical over 8 bases. The germline gives CDR1 SQVTM, CDR2 ANQGSEA. The CDR3 spans 14 residues. The V segment lost 6 bases and the J segment 5 bases; nucleotides outside the gene matches: 11. The chain's CDR3 is CSVTGGGPGETQYF. The CDR3 DNA reads as TGCAGCGTCACAGGCGGGGGGCCTGGGGAGACCCAGTACTTC.

The gene calls are TRBV7-2 and TRBJ1-1, with TRBD1 matching 11 bases. There are 16 residues in the CDR3. CDR1 is SGHTA, CDR2 FQGNSA, per germline. Germline trimming cut 5 bases from V and 7 bases from J; bases unmatched to any gene: 12. CDR3 sequence reads: CASSPGGQGGSLEAFF. CDR3 coding DNA: TGTGCCAGCAGCCCGGGGGGACAGGGGGGCTCTCTTGAAGCTTTCTTT. The full variable domain, in which reference TRBV7-2 and TRBJ1-1 provide the parts outside the CDR3, is GAGVSQSPSNKVTEKGKDVELRCDPISGHTALYWYRQSLGQGLEFLIYFQGNSAPDKSGLPSDRFSAERTGGSVSTLTIQRTQQEDSAVYLCASSPGGQGGSLEAFFGQGTRLTVV.

This clonotype was seen more than once but under ten times. The CDR3 sequence: CASSLGDALHF. Here the CDR3 DNA reads TGTGCCAGCAGTTTAGGGGACGCCCTCCACTTT. V usage is TRBV12-3 or TRBV12-4 and J usage is TRBJ1-6, with a tentative D call TRBD1 (5 bases). Trimming took 1 base from V and 14 from J, leaving 6 bases between them. This CDR3 has 11 amino acids.

There are a few counts of this clonotype. The rearrangement links TRBV10-3 to TRBJ1-2, with D possibly being TRBD1 (6 bases). The CDR3 has 14 amino acids. The V end lost 6 bases, the J end lost 5 bases, and 16 bases lay between the germline ends. CDR1 and CDR2 (germline): ENHRY, SYGVKD. The CDR3 coding sequence is TGTGCCATCAGACCCAATGCGGGACATTATGGCTACACCTTC. Residues: CAIRPNAGHYGYTF.

Comments on this clonotype: This may come from a read error, since a much larger clone is one base off. This chain joins TRBV28 and TRBJ2-5, with a tentative D call TRBD1 (6 bases). Germline V lookup: CDR1 MDHEN, CDR2 SYDVKM. V lost 7 bases, J lost 5 bases, and 17 bases lay in between. This CDR3 contains 14 residues. Here the CDR3 reads CASMPGVAWETQYF. The DNA of the CDR3 is TGTGCCAGCATGCCAGGGGTCGCGTGGGAGACCCAGTACTTC.

The chain recombines TRBV7-2 with TRBJ2-7; tentatively, D is TRBD2 (6 bases). V was cut by 6 bases and J by 7 bases, with 13 bases left in between. Germline CDR1 and CDR2: SGHTA and FQGNSA. The CDR3 extends over 12 amino acids. CDR3: CASSFGGMEQYF. CDR3 coding DNA: TGTGCCAGCAGTTTCGGGGGTATGGAGCAGTACTTC.

This clonotype was counted only a few times. The CDR3 sequence is CAISGPGLNTDTQYF. Written as DNA, the CDR3 is TGTGCCATCAGTGGTCCGGGACTAAACACAGATACGCAGTATTTT. V and J are TRBV10-3 and TRBJ2-3; TRBD2 matches 7 bases. Germline V gene lookup returns CDR1 ENHRY and CDR2 SYGVKD. Trimming took 4 bases from V and 2 from J; bases not matched to a gene: 6. CDR3 length equals 15 residues.

V usage is TRBV10-3 and J usage is TRBJ2-7; 11 bases agree with TRBD1. The CDR3 runs to 15 residues. V shed 4 bases, J shed 0 bases, and the junction held 2 bases outside the gene matches. The germline CDR1 and CDR2 sequences are ENHRY and SYGVKD. The DNA for the CDR3 is TGTGCCATCAGTGGTGGACAGGGGGCCTCCTACGAGCAGTACTTC. Its protein is CAISGGQGASYEQYF.

The V gene is TRBV7-2, the J gene TRBJ2-5, with 7 bases aligning to TRBD1. V shed 1 base and J 7 bases; nucleotides not matched to a gene: 9. The CDR3 has 15 amino acids. The germline CDR1 and CDR2 sequences are SGHTA and FQGNSA. The CDR3 DNA sequence: TGTGCCAGCAGCTTAGGGTTGACAGGGTCAAGGACCCAGTACTTC. Protein: CASSLGLTGSRTQYF. Together with reference TRBV7-2 and TRBJ2-5, the CDR3 gives the full variable domain: GAGVSQSPSNKVTEKGKDVELRCDPISGHTALYWYRQSLGQGLEFLIYFQGNSAPDKSGLPSDRFSAERTGGSVSTLTIQRTQQEDSAVYLCASSLGLTGSRTQYFGPGTRLLVL.

The chain has TRBV28 and TRBJ2-7, with D perhaps TRBD1 or TRBD2 (5 bases each). Trimming shortened V by 3 bases and J by 2 bases, and 20 bases separated the two germline ends. Germline V gives CDR1 MDHEN, CDR2 SYDVKM. The CDR3 loop spans 17 amino acids. The CDR3, as DNA: TGTGCCAGCAGTTTCTACGCCCCGGGACGGGGTACCTACGAGCAGTACTTC. Translating gives CASSFYAPGRGTYEQYF. Full variable domain (remainder filled in from reference TRBV28 and TRBJ2-7): DVKVTQSSRYLVKRTGEKVFLECVQDMDHENMFWYRQDPGLGLRLIYFSYDVKMKEKGDIPEGYSVSREKKERFSLILESASTNQTSMYLCASSFYAPGRGTYEQYFGPGTRLTVT.

This clonotype was counted only a few times. CDR3 nucleotide sequence: TGTGCCAGCAGTTTACGGCCACAGGGCCGGAACACTGAAGCTTTCTTT. This translates into CASSLRPQGRNTEAFF. The chain couples TRBV12-3 or TRBV12-4 to TRBJ1-1; D perhaps matches TRBD1 (6 bases). The CDR3 has 16 residues. Deletions cut 2 bases from V and 1 base from J, with 14 bases between.

This clonotype has just a few counts. V is TRBV5-1 and J is TRBJ2-1; 10 bases line up with TRBD1. Germline CDR1 reads SGHRS; CDR2 reads YFSETQ. The CDR3 is 16 residues long. The V and J ends lost 0 bases and 4 bases, in that order; junction bases with no gene match: 4. The CDR3 DNA reads TGCGCCAGCAGCTTGGCAGGGGACAGGGGTTACAATGAGCAGTTCTTC. Translating it yields CASSLAGDRGYNEQFF.

This chain links TRBV2 with TRBJ1-5, with 11 bases that match TRBD1. The germline V gene encodes CDR1 SNHLY and CDR2 FYNNEI. Losses at the gene ends were 5 bases for V and 6 bases for J; bases not matched to a gene: 3. There are 14 residues in the CDR3. The CDR3 region is CASSFGQGAQPQHF. The CDR3 DNA sequence: TGTGCCAGCAGTTTCGGACAGGGGGCTCAGCCCCAGCATTTT. Together with reference TRBV2 and TRBJ1-5, the CDR3 gives the full variable domain: EPEVTQTPSHQVTQMGQEVILRCVPISNHLYFYWYRQILGQKVEFLVSFYNNEISEKSEIFDDQFSVERPDGSNFTLKIRSTKLEDSAMYFCASSFGQGAQPQHFGDGTRLSIL.

This clonotype came up a few times. This chain links TRBV20-1 with TRBJ1-5; D is unclear. Trimming stripped 1 base from V and 3 bases from J, with 7 bases between. Germline V gene data show CDR1 as DFQATT and CDR2 as SNEGSKA (reference sequence). CDR3 length equals 13 residues. The CDR3 DNA is TGCAGTGCTAGAGTTCTGGACAATCAGCCCCAGCATTTT. Its translation is CSARVLDNQPQHF.

This clonotype was recorded many times. The chain joins TRBV12-3 or TRBV12-4 to TRBJ2-7, with a weak D call TRBD1 (6 bases). The ends were cut back, 6 bases at V and 4 bases at J, with 13 bases in the middle. CDR3 size: 13 residues. In DNA form, the CDR3 reads TGTGCCAGCAGAAACAGGGAAGGGTACGAGCAGTACTTC. The encoded protein is CASRNREGYEQYF.

This clonotype was seen at least ten times. The chain joins TRBV2 to TRBJ2-1; tentatively, D is TRBD2 (6 bases). Trimming shortened V by 9 bases and J by 12 bases, and 27 bases separated the two germline ends. Germline CDR1 SNHLY, CDR2 FYNNEI. The CDR3 covers 15 residues. In DNA form, the CDR3 reads TGTGCCAGTAAAAACCCTCAGGGTAGCGGAATAAGGCAGTTCTTC. As protein: CASKNPQGSGIRQFF.